This TCR beta chain was identified in a study of blood T cell repertoires in COVID-19. Study details: Both acute and convalescent COVID-19 samples were obtained from the United States, Italy and Spain.

The CDR3 length is 13 residues. The V end was cut by 6 bases, the J end by 0 bases, with 8 bases between. Sequencing used immunoSEQ multiplex PCR; TCRdb keeps in-frame clones, though not all of them. Among roughly 150,000 clones listed, around 89% were seen once. The sequence derives from a human donor in a cohort sampled during active COVID-19. This chain links TRBV12-3 or TRBV12-4 with TRBJ1-1; D gene uncertain. The sequencing sample was made of peripheral blood. The CDR3 is CASSGSMNTEAFF. The CDR3 coding sequence is TGTGCCAGCAGCGGGAGCATGAACACTGAAGCTTTCTTT.